This entry concerns a single TCR beta chain. This clonotype came up a few times. The antigen it binds to is not known. Per-base quality was not reported, and no clone a single base away is much larger than it. The sample's treatment or condition, from its label and the paper: live attenuated yellow fever vaccine strain. A standard Ficoll-Paque protocol was used to isolate PBMCs from peripheral blood. Dynabeads CD4 and CD8 positive selection kits were used to isolate CD4 and CD8 T-cell fractions. TriZol was used to extract RNA from bulk PBMCs, CD4 and CD8 fractions, and dextramer-positive and dextramer-negative fractions. TCRdb shows the sequencer as Illumina NovaSeq 6000. Synthesis of TCR cDNA relied on 5'RACE template switching, a step that introduced a universal primer site along with unique molecular identifiers. Priming for cDNA synthesis came from both the TCR alpha and TCR beta constant segments. Library amplification involved two PCR steps, and the second step added sample barcodes and sequencing adapters. Sequencing of the libraries was done on either Illumina HiSeq 2500 (2x100 bp) or NovaSeq (2x150 bp). The original methods were these. MIGEC handled demultiplexing of reads and collapsing into UMI consensus sequences, while MiXCR performed V(D)J alignment. Vaccine-responding clonotypes were identified with edgeR using replicate PBMC samples, with FDR below 0.01 and a log2 fold change above 5 up to day 15 being required. Each bulk clonotype was labeled CD4 or CD8 based on which sequenced repertoire, CD4 or CD8, contained the clonotype at higher abundance. TCRdb applied fastp at Q25 and MiXCR to the public reads, then kept only in-frame beta chains. Rows merge per CDR3 protein into single entries with the most common DNA and genes. The V and J calls were not made by the authors but by TCRdb's processing. Recorded for this sample are about 320,000 distinct CDR3 sequences; approximately 11% of them occurred a single time. The ten largest clones take up approximately 3% of the sample.

This entry belongs to a study of T cells after yellow fever vaccination (dated by TCRdb to between 2019 and 2020). For the study in its entirety: The SMART-Seq v4 Ultra Low Input RNA kit was used to prepare libraries from fractions with low cell numbers. To follow T-cell clones before and after both primary and booster YFV17D yellow fever vaccination, bulk TCR alpha and beta repertoires underwent longitudinal sequencing. Two healthy male donors, one aged 18 to 30 and one aged 30 to 40 years, made up the cohort. Blood samples were taken at several timepoints before and after primary and secondary immunization, and bulk PBMC replicates and cell subsets were isolated. What the work shows at the level of the full study, not this receptor alone: Compared with the primary T-cell response, the secondary T-cell response was faster but weaker, reaching its peak on day 5 rather than on day 15. After the booster, most clones that had expanded after primary vaccination were detected again (roughly 96% of CD4 and around 88% of CD8), suggesting broad maintenance of memory. Because the study included only a couple of donors, the extent to which the findings can be generalized is limited. FACS-sorted repertoires could contain abundant contaminating clonotypes from the bulk population, so computational filtering was required. A small fraction of clonotypes showed up in both the CD4 and CD8 compartments, probably as a result of convergent recombination.

The V end loses 0 bases and the J end loses 0 bases, and a stretch of 14 bases separates them. The germline V gene (reference sequence) yields MNHNY for CDR1 and SVGAGI for CDR2. The CDR3 goes from the cysteine to the phenylalanine over 18 residues. CDR3 DNA is the only sequence kept; it has 54 bases, read in frame from the first base. This receptor chain uses TRBV6-6 and TRBJ2-2, with no reliable assignment of the D segment. This sequence originates from a young man who received the YFV17D yellow fever vaccine. Sequencing used CD4+ T cells sorted from PBMCs, obtained 45 days after the yellow fever booster vaccination. CDR3 protein: CASSYSSSLYTNTGELFF. DNA sequence: TGTGCCAGCAGTTACTCATCCAGTTTATATACGAACACCGGGGAGCTGTTTTTT.